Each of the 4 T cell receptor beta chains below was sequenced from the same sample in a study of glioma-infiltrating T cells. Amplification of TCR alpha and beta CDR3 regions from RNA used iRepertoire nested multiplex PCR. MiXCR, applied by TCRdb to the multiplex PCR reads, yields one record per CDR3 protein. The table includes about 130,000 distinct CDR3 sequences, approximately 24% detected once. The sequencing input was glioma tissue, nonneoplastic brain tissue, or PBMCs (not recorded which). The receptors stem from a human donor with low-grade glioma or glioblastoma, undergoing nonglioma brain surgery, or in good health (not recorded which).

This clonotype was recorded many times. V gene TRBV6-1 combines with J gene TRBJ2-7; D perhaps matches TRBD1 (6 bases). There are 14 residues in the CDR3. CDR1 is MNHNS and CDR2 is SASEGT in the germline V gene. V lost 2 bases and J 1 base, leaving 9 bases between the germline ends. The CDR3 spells CASSEYRDSYEQYV. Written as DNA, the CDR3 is TGTGCCAGCAGTGAATACAGGGATTCCTACGAGCAGTACGTC.

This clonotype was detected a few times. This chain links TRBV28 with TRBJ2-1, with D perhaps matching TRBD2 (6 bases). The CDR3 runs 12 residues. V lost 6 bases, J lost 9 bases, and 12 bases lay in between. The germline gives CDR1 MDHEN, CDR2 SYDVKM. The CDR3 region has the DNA TGTGCCAGCAGCCTCCTCGGGAGTGAGCAGTTCTTC. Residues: CASSLLGSEQFF.

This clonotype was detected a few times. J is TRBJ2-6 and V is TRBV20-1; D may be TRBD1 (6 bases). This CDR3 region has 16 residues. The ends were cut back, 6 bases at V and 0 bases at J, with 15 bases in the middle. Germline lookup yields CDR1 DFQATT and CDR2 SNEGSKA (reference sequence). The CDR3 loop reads CSAPGQLLSGANVLTF. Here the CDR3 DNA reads TGCAGTGCCCCGGGACAACTCCTCTCTGGGGCCAACGTCCTGACTTTC.

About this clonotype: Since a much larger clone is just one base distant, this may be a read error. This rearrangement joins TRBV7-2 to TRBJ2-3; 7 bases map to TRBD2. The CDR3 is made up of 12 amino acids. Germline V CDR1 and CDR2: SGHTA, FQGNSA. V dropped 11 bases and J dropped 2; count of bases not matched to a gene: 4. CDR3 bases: TGTGCCGGGGAGGGTTACACAGATACGCAGTATTTT. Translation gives CAGEGYTDTQYF.